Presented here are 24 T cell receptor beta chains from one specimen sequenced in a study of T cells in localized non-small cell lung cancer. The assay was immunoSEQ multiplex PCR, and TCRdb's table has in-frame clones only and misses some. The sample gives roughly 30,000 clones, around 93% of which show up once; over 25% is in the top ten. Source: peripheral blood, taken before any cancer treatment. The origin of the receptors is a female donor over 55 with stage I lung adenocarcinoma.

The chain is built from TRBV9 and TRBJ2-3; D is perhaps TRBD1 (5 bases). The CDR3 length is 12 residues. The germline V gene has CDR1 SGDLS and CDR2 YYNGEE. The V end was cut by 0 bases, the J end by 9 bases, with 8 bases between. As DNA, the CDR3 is TGTGCCAGCAGCGTAGCTGCAGGGACGCAGTATTTT. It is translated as CASSVAAGTQYF.

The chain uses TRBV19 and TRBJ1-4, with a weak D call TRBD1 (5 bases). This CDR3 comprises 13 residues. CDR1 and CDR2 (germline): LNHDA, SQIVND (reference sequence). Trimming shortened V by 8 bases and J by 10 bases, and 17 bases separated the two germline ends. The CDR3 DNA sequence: TGTGCCAGTCTACCAGACGTTGGGGGAAAACTGTTTTTT. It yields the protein CASLPDVGGKLFF.

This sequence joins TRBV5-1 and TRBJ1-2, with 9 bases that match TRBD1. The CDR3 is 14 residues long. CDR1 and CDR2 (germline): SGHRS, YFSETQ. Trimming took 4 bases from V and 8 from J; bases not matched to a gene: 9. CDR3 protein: CASSRDRELGGYTF. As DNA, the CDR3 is TGCGCCAGCAGCCGGGACAGGGAGCTGGGCGGCTACACCTTC.

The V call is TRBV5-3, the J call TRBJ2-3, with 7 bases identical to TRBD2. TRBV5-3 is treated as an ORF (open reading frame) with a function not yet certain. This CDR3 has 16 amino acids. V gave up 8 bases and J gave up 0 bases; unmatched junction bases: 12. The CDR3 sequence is CASPRALAASTDTQYF. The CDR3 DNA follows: TGTGCCAGTCCCCGTGCCCTAGCGGCCAGCACAGATACGCAGTATTTT.

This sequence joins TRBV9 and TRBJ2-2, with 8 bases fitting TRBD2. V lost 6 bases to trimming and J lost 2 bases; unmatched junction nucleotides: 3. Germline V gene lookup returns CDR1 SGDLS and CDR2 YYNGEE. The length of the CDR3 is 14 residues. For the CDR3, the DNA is TGTGCCAGCACCTTAGCGGGAAACACCGGGGAGCTGTTTTTT. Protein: CASTLAGNTGELFF. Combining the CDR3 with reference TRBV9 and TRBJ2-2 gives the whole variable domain DSGVTQTPKHLITATGQRVTLRCSPRSGDLSVYWYQQSLDQGLQFLIQYYNGEERAKGNILERFSAQQFPDLHSELNLSSLELGDSALYFCASTLAGNTGELFFGEGSRLTVL.

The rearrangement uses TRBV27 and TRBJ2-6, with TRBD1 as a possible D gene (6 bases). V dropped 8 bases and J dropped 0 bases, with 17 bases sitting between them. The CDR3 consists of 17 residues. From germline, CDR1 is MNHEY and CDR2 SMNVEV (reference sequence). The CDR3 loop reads CASGGHGITSGANVLTF. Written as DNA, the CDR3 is TGTGCCAGCGGGGGACACGGAATAACCTCTGGGGCCAACGTCCTGACTTTC. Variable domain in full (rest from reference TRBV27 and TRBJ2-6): EAQVTQNPRYLITVTGKKLTVTCSQNMNHEYMSWYRQDPGLGLRQIYYSMNVEVTDKGDVPEGYKVSRKEKRNFPLILESPSPNQTSLYFCASGGHGITSGANVLTFGAGSRLTVL.

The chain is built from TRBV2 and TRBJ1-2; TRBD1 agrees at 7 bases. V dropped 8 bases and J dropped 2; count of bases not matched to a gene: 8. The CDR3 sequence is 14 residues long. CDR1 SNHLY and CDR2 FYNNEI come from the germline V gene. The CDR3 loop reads CASLTGGQNYGYTF. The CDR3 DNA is TGTGCCAGCTTAACCGGGGGACAGAACTATGGCTACACCTTC.

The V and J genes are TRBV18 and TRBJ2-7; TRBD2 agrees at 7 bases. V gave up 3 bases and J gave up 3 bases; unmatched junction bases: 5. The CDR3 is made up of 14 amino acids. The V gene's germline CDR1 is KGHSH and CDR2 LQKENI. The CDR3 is CASSPVTSDYEQYF. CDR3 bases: TGTGCCAGCTCACCCGTAACTAGCGACTACGAGCAGTACTTC. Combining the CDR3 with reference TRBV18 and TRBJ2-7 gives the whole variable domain NAGVMQNPRHLVRRRGQEARLRCSPMKGHSHVYWYRQLPEEGLKFMVYLQKENIIDESGMPKERFSAEFPKEGPSILRIQQVVRGDSAAYFCASSPVTSDYEQYFGPGTRLTVT.

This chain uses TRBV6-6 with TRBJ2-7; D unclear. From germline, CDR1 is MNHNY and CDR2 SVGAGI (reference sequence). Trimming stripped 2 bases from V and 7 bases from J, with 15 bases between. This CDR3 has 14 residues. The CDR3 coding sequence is TGTGCCAGCAGTTACGCCAGGCTGCACTTAGAGCAGTACTTC. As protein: CASSYARLHLEQYF.

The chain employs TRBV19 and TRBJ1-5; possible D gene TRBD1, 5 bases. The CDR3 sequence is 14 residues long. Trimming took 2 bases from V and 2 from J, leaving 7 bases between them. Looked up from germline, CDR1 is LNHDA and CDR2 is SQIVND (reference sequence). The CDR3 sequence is CASSIMGGNQPQHF. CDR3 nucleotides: TGTGCCAGTAGTATAATGGGGGGCAATCAGCCCCAGCATTTT.

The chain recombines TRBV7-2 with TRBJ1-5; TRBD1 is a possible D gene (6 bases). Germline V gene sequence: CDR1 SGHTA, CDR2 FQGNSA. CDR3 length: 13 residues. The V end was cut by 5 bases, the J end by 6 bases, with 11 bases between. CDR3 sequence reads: CASSVRGSQPQHF. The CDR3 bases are TGTGCCAGCAGCGTCAGGGGAAGTCAGCCCCAGCATTTT.

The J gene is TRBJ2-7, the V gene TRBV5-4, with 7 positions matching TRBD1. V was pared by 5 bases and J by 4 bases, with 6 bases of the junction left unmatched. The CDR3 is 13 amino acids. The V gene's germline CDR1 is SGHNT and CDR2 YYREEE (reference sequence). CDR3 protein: CASREDRLYEQYF. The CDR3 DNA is TGTGCCAGCAGGGAGGACAGGTTATACGAGCAGTACTTC.

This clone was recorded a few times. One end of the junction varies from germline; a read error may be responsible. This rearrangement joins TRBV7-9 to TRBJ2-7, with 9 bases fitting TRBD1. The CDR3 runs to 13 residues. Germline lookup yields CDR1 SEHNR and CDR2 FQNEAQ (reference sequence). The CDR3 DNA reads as TGTGCCAGCGGTACAGGGGGCTCCCACGAGCAGTACTTC. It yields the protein CASGTGGSHEQYF.

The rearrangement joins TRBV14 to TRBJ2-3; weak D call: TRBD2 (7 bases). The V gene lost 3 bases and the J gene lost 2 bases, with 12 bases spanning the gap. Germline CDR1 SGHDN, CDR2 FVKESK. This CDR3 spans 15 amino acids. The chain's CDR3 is CASSQVGGPTDTQYF. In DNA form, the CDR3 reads TGTGCCAGCAGCCAGGTGGGGGGGCCCACAGATACGCAGTATTTT.

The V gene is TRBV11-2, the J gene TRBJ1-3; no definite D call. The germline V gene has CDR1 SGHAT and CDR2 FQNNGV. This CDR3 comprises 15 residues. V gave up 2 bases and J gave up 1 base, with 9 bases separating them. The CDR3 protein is CASSLQRGSGNTIYF. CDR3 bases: TGTGCCAGCAGCTTACAACGAGGGTCTGGAAACACCATATATTTT.

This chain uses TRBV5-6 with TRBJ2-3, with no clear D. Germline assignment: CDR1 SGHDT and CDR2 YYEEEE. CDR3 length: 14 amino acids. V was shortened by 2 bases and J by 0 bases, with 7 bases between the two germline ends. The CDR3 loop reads CASSFLISTDTQYF. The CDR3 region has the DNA TGTGCCAGCAGCTTTCTGATCAGCACAGATACGCAGTATTTT.

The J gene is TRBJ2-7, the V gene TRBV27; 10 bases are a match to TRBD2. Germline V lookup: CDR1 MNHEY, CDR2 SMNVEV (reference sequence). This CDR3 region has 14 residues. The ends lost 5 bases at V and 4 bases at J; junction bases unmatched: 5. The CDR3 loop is CASSPSGRGYEQYF. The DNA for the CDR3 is TGTGCCAGCAGTCCAAGCGGGAGGGGATACGAGCAGTACTTC.

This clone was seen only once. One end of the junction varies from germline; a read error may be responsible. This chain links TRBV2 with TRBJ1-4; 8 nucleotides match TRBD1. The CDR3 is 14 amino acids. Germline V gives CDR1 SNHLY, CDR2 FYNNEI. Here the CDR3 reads CASRLGRGLEKLFF. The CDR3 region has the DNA TGTGCAAGCAGGCTCGGCAGGGGGCTCGAAAAACTGTTTTTT.

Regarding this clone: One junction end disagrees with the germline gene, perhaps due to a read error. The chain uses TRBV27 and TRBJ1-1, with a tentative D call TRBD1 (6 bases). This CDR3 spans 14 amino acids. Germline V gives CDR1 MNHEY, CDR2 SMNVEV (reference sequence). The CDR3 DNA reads TGTGCCAGCAGGGGGGCGGGGGTGAAGACTGAAGCTTTCTTT. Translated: CASRGAGVKTEAFF.

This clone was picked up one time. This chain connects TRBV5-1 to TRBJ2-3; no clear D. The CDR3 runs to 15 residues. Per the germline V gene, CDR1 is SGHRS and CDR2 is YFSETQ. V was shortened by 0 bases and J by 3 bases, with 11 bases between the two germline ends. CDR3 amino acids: CASSLGGLGTDTQYF. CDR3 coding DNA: TGCGCCAGCAGCTTGGGAGGCCTAGGAACAGATACGCAGTATTTT.

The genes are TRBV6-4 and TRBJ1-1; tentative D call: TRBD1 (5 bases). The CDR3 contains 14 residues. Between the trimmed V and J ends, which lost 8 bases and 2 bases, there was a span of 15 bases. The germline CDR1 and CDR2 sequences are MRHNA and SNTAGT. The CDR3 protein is CASRASGANTEAFF. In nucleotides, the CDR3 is TGTGCCAGCCGGGCGTCCGGGGCAAACACTGAAGCTTTCTTT.

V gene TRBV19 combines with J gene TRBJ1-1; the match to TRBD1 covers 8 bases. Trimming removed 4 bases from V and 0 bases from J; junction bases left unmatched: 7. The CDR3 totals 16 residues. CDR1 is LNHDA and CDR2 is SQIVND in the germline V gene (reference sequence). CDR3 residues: CASSKGQGIMNTEAFF. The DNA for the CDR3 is TGTGCCAGTAGTAAAGGACAGGGCATAATGAACACTGAAGCTTTCTTT.

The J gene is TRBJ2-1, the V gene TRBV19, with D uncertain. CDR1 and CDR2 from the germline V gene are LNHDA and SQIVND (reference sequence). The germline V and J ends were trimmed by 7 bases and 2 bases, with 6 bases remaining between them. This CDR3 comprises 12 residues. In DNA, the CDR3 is TGTGCCAGTACAGGTGCCTACAATGAGCAGTTCTTC. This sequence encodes CASTGAYNEQFF.

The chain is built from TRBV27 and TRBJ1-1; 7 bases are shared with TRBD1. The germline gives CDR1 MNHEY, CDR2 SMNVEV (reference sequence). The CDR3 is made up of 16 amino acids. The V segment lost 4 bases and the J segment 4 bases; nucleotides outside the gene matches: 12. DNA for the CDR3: TGTGCCAGCAGTTCTAACAGAGGGGGCTCGTCCACTGAAGCTTTCTTT. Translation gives CASSSNRGGSSTEAFF.